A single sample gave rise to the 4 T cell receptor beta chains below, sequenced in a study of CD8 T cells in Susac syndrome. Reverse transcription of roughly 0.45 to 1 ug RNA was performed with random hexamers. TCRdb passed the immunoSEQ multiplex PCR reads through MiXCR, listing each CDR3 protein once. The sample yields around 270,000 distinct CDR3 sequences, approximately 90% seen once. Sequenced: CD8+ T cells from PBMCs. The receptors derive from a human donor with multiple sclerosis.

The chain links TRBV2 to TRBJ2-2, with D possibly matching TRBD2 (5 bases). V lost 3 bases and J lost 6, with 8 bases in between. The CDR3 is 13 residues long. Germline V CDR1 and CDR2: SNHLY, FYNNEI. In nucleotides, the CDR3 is TGTGCCAGCAGTGAGGGAGTTCCCGGGGAGCTGTTTTTT. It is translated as CASSEGVPGELFF.

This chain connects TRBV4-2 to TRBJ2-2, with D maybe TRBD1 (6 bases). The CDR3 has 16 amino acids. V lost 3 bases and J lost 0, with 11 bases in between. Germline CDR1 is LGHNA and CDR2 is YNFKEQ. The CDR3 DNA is TGTGCCAGCAGCCAGGAACAGGGAGCGAACACCGGGGAGCTGTTTTTT. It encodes CASSQEQGANTGELFF.

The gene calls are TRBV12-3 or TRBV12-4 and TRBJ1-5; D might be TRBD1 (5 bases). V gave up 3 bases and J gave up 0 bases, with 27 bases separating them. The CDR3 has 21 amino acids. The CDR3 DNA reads TGTGCCAGCAGTTTTCTAATTTACGGCGGCGCGAGGAGGGGTAGCAATCAGCCCCAGCATTTT. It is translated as CASSFLIYGGARRGSNQPQHF.

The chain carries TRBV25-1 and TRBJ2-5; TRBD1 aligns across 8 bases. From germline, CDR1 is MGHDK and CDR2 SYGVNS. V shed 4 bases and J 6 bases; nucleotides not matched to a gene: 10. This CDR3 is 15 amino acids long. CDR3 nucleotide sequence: TGTGCCAGCAGTGTTGGGACAGGATTATTGAAGACCCAGTACTTC. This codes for CASSVGTGLLKTQYF.